The 29 T cell receptor beta chains reported below all come from one sample, sequenced in a study of shared clonotypes between healthy human individuals. Clones were read by immunoSEQ multiplex PCR, and TCRdb kept only the in-frame ones, dropping some. Seen here are some 900,000 clones, 76% observed once, and the top ten hold about 1.5%. The sequenced sample was memory CD4+ T cells sorted from blood. Subset: CD45RA-negative fraction. These receptors were obtained from a man between 18 and 29 years old in good health.

This clone was picked up a small number of times. This sample includes further DNA sequences coding for the same CDR3. The chain links TRBV19 to TRBJ2-3; 9 nucleotides match TRBD2. Germline assignment: CDR1 LNHDA and CDR2 SQIVND (reference sequence). V lost 6 bases, J lost 3 bases, and 4 bases stayed unmatched. The CDR3 has 14 residues. In DNA form, the CDR3 reads TGTGCCAGTAGGACTAGCGGTGGAACAGATACGCAGTATTTT. Its protein is CASRTSGGTDTQYF.

The gene calls are TRBV5-4 and TRBJ1-1; a possible D gene is TRBD1 (5 bases). The CDR3 is 15 residues long. Per the germline V gene, CDR1 is SGHNT and CDR2 is YYREEE (reference sequence). V was pared by 4 bases and J by 0 bases, with 13 bases between. CDR3 amino acids: CASSTQGRLNTEAFF. CDR3 nucleotide sequence: TGTGCCAGCAGCACTCAGGGACGGCTGAACACTGAAGCTTTCTTT.

V usage is TRBV21-1 and J usage is TRBJ2-2; TRBD1, the D gene given by the table, was not confirmed from the DNA. TRBV21-1 is tagged as a pseudogene. The CDR3 contains 15 residues. In DNA, the CDR3 is TGTGCCAGCAGCAAAGTAACAGCGAACACCGGGGAGCTGTTTTTT. Protein sequence: CASSKVTANTGELFF.

V and J are TRBV25-1 and TRBJ2-1; tentatively, D is TRBD1 or TRBD2 (5 bases each). CDR1 and CDR2 (germline): MGHDK, SYGVNS. CDR3 length: 17 amino acids. Trimming pared 1 base from V and 7 bases from J, leaving 20 bases between. The CDR3 nucleotides are TGTGCCAGCAGTGAATCGACCGGGACCCCTGGGAAAAATGAGCAGTTCTTC. This codes for CASSESTGTPGKNEQFF.

This clone has just a few counts. V gene TRBV7-8 combines with J gene TRBJ1-1; D not resolved. The CDR3 is 14 residues long. CDR1 and CDR2 (germline): SGHVS, FQNEAQ. V lost 1 base to trimming and J lost 10 bases, with 16 bases between them. The CDR3 loop reads CASSLGGGSKGAFF. CDR3 nucleotides: TGTGCCAGCAGCTTAGGTGGAGGATCAAAAGGAGCTTTCTTT.

V usage is TRBV11-2 and J usage is TRBJ2-5; 11 nucleotides match TRBD2. Germline V gene data show CDR1 as SGHAT and CDR2 as FQNNGV. This CDR3 contains 16 residues. V lost 5 bases, J lost 2 bases, and 7 bases stayed unmatched. This chain's CDR3 is CASSPGTSGRQETQYF. The CDR3 region has the DNA TGTGCCAGCAGCCCCGGGACTAGCGGACGACAAGAGACCCAGTACTTC.

Details on this clone: With a far larger clone one base away, a read error is the likely cause. The limits of the CDR3 on the DNA are not certain, so only TCRdb's listed CDR3 is given. The V gene is TRBV27, the J gene TRBJ1-1; the listed D gene, TRBD1, was not tested against the DNA. The germline CDR1 and CDR2 sequences are MNHEY and SMNVEV (reference sequence). From its first to its last residue, the CDR3 has 16 amino acids. The CDR3 loop is CASSSSRLRGNTEAFF.

The chain joins TRBV7-9 to TRBJ2-1, with D perhaps TRBD1 or TRBD2 (7 bases each). The CDR3 extends over 14 amino acids. V dropped 3 bases and J dropped 4 bases, with 10 bases sitting between them. Germline V gene lookup returns CDR1 SEHNR and CDR2 FQNEAQ (reference sequence). Here the CDR3 reads CASSFQGGYNEQFF. The CDR3, as DNA: TGTGCCAGCAGCTTCCAGGGGGGGTACAATGAGCAGTTCTTC.

This clone was found a few times. The CDR3 region is CASSFTGRSSGRSTGELFF. The CDR3 bases are TGTGCCAGCAGCTTTACCGGACGGTCTAGCGGGAGGTCCACCGGGGAGCTGTTTTTT. The chain links TRBV7-6 to TRBJ2-2; 11 bases are a match to TRBD2. The V and J ends lost 3 bases and 4 bases, in that order; junction bases with no gene match: 13. CDR3 length equals 19 residues. Germline-derived CDR1 and CDR2 are SGHVS and FNYEAQ.

The chain joins TRBV5-4 to TRBJ1-1; D ambiguous. V was shortened by 5 bases and J by 1 base, with 12 bases between the two germline ends. The CDR3 consists of 14 residues. Germline CDR1 is SGHNT and CDR2 is YYREEE (reference sequence). CDR3 in amino acids: CASSPVPGNTEAFF. The DNA of the CDR3 is TGTGCCAGCAGTCCGGTCCCTGGGAACACTGAAGCTTTCTTT.

The V and J genes are TRBV27 and TRBJ2-3; D is uncertain. The germline gives CDR1 MNHEY, CDR2 SMNVEV (reference sequence). CDR3 size: 14 residues. Trimming took 1 base from V and 1 from J, leaving 6 bases between them. CDR3: CASSLWKGTDTQYF. In DNA form, the CDR3 reads TGTGCCAGCAGTTTATGGAAGGGCACAGATACGCAGTATTTT.

The V and J genes are TRBV18 and TRBJ1-2, with D possibly TRBD1 on 6 matching bases. The CDR3 is 13 residues long. V dropped 8 bases and J dropped 4 bases, with 14 bases sitting between them. Germline values: CDR1 KGHSH, CDR2 LQKENI. The CDR3 region has the DNA TGTGCCAGCACTCACAGGGATCTCTATGGCTACACCTTC. This encodes CASTHRDLYGYTF.

The rearrangement uses TRBV7-2 and TRBJ2-2, with 11 positions matching TRBD2. The CDR3 is made up of 17 amino acids. V lost 0 bases to trimming and J lost 7 bases; unmatched junction nucleotides: 7. CDR1 is SGHTA and CDR2 is FQGNSA in the germline V gene. The CDR3 spells CASSLAVAGGPYGELFF. CDR3 in DNA: TGTGCCAGCAGCTTAGCGGTAGCGGGAGGGCCGTACGGGGAGCTGTTTTTT. The whole variable domain, filled in from reference TRBV7-2 and TRBJ2-2, reads GAGVSQSPSNKVTEKGKDVELRCDPISGHTALYWYRQSLGQGLEFLIYFQGNSAPDKSGLPSDRFSAERTGGSVSTLTIQRTQQEDSAVYLCASSLAVAGGPYGELFFGEGSRLTVL.

The chain is built from TRBV10-3 and TRBJ2-2; 8 bases match TRBD2. Germline assignment: CDR1 ENHRY and CDR2 SYGVKD. V shed 10 bases, J shed 4 bases, and the junction held 11 bases outside the gene matches. This CDR3 comprises 15 residues. CDR3 DNA: TGTGCCACCGCCCCGGGACTAGAAAGCACCGGGGAGCTGTTTTTT. Encoded protein: CATAPGLESTGELFF.

J is TRBJ2-2 and V is TRBV4-3; 7 nucleotides align to TRBD2. The germline CDR1 and CDR2 sequences are LGHNA and YSLEER. This CDR3 has 16 amino acids. The junction had 8 bases not matched to a gene; V was cut back by 1 base and J by 6 bases. In DNA form, the CDR3 reads TGCGCCAGCAGCCAAGTTGGCGGGAGTCGACCCGGGGAGCTGTTTTTT. This gives the protein CASSQVGGSRPGELFF.

V gene TRBV5-1 combines with J gene TRBJ1-6, with TRBD1 as a possible D gene (5 bases). The CDR3 is 15 amino acids. Trimming shortened V by 4 bases and J by 11 bases, and 19 bases separated the two germline ends. CDR1 SGHRS and CDR2 YFSETQ come from the germline V gene. The CDR3 sequence is CASSPSTVIEAPLHF. DNA for the CDR3: TGCGCCAGCAGCCCCTCGACAGTGATTGAAGCACCCCTCCACTTT.

The chain uses TRBV29-1 and TRBJ2-4; D gene ambiguous. Germline V gives CDR1 SQVTM, CDR2 ANQGSEA. Between the trimmed V and J ends, which lost 4 bases and 0 bases, there was a span of 13 bases. The length of the CDR3 is 15 residues. The CDR3 DNA reads TGCAGCGTTGTCGTAGGGTCCCTAGCCAAAAACATTCAGTACTTC. Amino acid sequence: CSVVVGSLAKNIQYF. The full variable domain, completed using reference TRBV29-1 and TRBJ2-4, is SAVISQKPSRDICQRGTSLTIQCQVDSQVTMMFWYRQQPGQSLTLIATANQGSEATYESGFVIDKFPISRPNLTFSTLTVSNMSPEDSSIYLCSVVVGSLAKNIQYFGAGTRLSVL.

The chain uses TRBV5-6 and TRBJ1-5, with 7 positions matching TRBD1. The trim removed 3 bases at V and 3 bases at J, leaving 3 bases unmatched. Germline CDR1 and CDR2: SGHDT and YYEEEE. This CDR3 contains 14 residues. The CDR3 coding sequence is TGTGCCAGCAGCTACGGACAGGTCAATCAGCCCCAGCATTTT. Translated: CASSYGQVNQPQHF.

The rearrangement links TRBV7-3 to TRBJ2-7; the D gene is possibly TRBD2 (5 bases). CDR1 is SGHTA and CDR2 is FQGTGA in the germline V gene. This CDR3 comprises 15 residues. V dropped 8 bases and J dropped 3 bases, with 20 bases sitting between them. The chain's CDR3 is CASLEGHPGSYEQYF. The CDR3 DNA is TGTGCCAGCCTGGAAGGTCACCCTGGGAGCTACGAGCAGTACTTC.

The chain employs TRBV7-2 and TRBJ2-7; TRBD2 matches at 11 bases. The germline V gene encodes CDR1 SGHTA and CDR2 FQGNSA. V was clipped by 1 base and J by 7 bases; unmatched bases: 12. The length of the CDR3 is 17 residues. The CDR3 DNA is TGTGCCAGCAGCTTAGTTCGCACTAGCGGGAGTCGGGGAGAGCAGTACTTC. It translates to CASSLVRTSGSRGEQYF.

The rearrangement links TRBV18 to TRBJ2-5; D is perhaps TRBD2 (5 bases). Trimming removed 3 bases from V and 2 bases from J, with 13 bases in between. CDR3 size: 15 residues. Per germline, CDR1 KGHSH and CDR2 LQKENI. Here the CDR3 DNA reads TGTGCCAGCTCACCTGGTAGACGGGGACAAGAGACCCAGTACTTC. This translates into CASSPGRRGQETQYF.

This chain links TRBV6-1 with TRBJ2-2, with 10 bases that match TRBD1. The CDR3 sequence is 15 residues long. V lost 6 bases and J lost 6; bases outside the gene matches: 7. CDR1 and CDR2 (germline): MNHNS, SASEGT. CDR3 protein: CASRGTGVGAGELFF. Written as DNA, the CDR3 is TGTGCCAGCAGGGGGACAGGGGTAGGGGCCGGGGAGCTGTTTTTT.

In its sample, this clone was seen once. The chain links TRBV5-1 to TRBJ1-5; D gene ambiguous. The CDR3 has 15 amino acids. Trimming pared 0 bases from V and 2 bases from J, leaving 9 bases between. CDR1 and CDR2 from the germline V gene are SGHRS and YFSETQ. In DNA form, the CDR3 reads TGCGCCAGCAGCTTGGAAGGGAAGGGCAATCAGCCCCAGCATTTT. Translation: CASSLEGKGNQPQHF.

This clone was observed a handful of times. V gene TRBV30 combines with J gene TRBJ1-2, with 7 nucleotides matching TRBD1. The germline gives CDR1 GTSNPN, CDR2 SVGIG (reference sequence). This CDR3 is built from 13 residues. The trim removed 3 bases at V and 8 bases at J, leaving 9 bases unmatched. CDR3 in amino acids: CAWSGGGGRGYTF. CDR3 bases: TGTGCCTGGAGCGGAGGAGGGGGCCGGGGCTACACCTTC.

The sample holds many counts of this clone. Other DNA variants within this sample encode the same CDR3. The V gene is TRBV29-1, the J gene TRBJ1-2; no reliable D call. Trimming left V 0 bases short and J 5 bases short, with 7 bases between. CDR1 and CDR2 from the germline V gene are SQVTM and ANQGSEA. The CDR3 extends over 12 amino acids. CDR3 DNA: TGCAGCGTTGAAGATCCCACTTATGGCTACACCTTC. Its translation: CSVEDPTYGYTF.

The chain couples TRBV5-1 to TRBJ2-7; D is perhaps TRBD1 (6 bases). Trimming shortened V by 0 bases and J by 5 bases, and 15 bases separated the two germline ends. The germline CDR1 and CDR2 sequences are SGHRS and YFSETQ. The CDR3 is 15 amino acids. The CDR3 is CASSLEGGSVDEQYF. The CDR3 DNA follows: TGCGCCAGCAGCTTGGAAGGGGGATCCGTGGACGAGCAGTACTTC.

The chain employs TRBV6-1 and TRBJ2-5; D unclear. Germline assignment: CDR1 MNHNS and CDR2 SASEGT. Between the trimmed V and J ends, which lost 7 bases and 5 bases, there was a span of 8 bases. CDR3 length: 11 residues. In nucleotides, the CDR3 is TGTGCCAGCAAAGAATGGGAGACCCAGTACTTC. Residues: CASKEWETQYF.

DNA for the CDR3: TGTGCCAGCAGCTTAGCGGCGGGGTTCTCTGGAAACACCATATATTTT. As protein: CASSLAAGFSGNTIYF. J is TRBJ1-3 and V is TRBV7-2; unclear D gene. The CDR3 is made up of 16 amino acids. The germline V gene encodes CDR1 SGHTA and CDR2 FQGNSA. V lost 0 bases to trimming and J lost 0 bases, with 9 bases between them.

Regarding this clone: This same CDR3 is encoded by further DNA sequences in the sample. The CDR3 DNA sequence: TGTGCCAGCAGCCCAGGGTACGAGCAGTACTTC. As protein: CASSPGYEQYF. This sequence joins TRBV11-2 and TRBJ2-7, with a tentative D call TRBD1 (5 bases). Per the germline V gene, CDR1 is SGHAT and CDR2 is FQNNGV. The CDR3 has 11 residues. Trimming took 5 bases from V and 4 from J, leaving 6 bases between them.